Reported below is one T cell receptor beta chain. Its antigen is undetermined. This CDR3 is 16 amino acids long. From germline, CDR1 is LNHNV and CDR2 YYDKDF (reference sequence). The V segment lost 3 bases and the J segment 4 bases; nucleotides outside the gene matches: 4. These data belong to a study of Tregs in tolerant kidney transplant recipients. Looking at the study overall: Related graft donors supplied nonmyeloablative bone marrow transplants, and mixed chimerism was transient. The study, taken as a whole, reports: This study did not directly address biological reproducibility.

Profiling relied on immunoSEQ multiplex PCR, and the TCRdb table lists in-frame clones only, not all of them. This table holds about 110,000 clones, around 89% found once. V usage is TRBV15 and J usage is TRBJ2-7; 15 positions agree with TRBD2. The sequencing used CD4+ T cells from blood, collected before the transplant. This clonotype was sampled from a human donor who received a combined kidney and bone marrow transplant. The chain's CDR3 is CATSSGLAGGSYEQYF. For the CDR3, the DNA is TGTGCCACCAGCAGCGGACTAGCGGGAGGGTCGTACGAGCAGTACTTC. Full variable domain (rest looked up from reference TRBV15 and TRBJ2-7): DAMVIQNPRYQVTQFGKPVTLSCSQTLNHNVMYWYQQKSSQAPKLLFHYYDKDFNNEADTPDNFQSRRPNTSFCFLDIRSPGLGDTAMYLCATSSGLAGGSYEQYFGPGTRLTVT.